The source of this T cell receptor (beta chain) is a study of response to subunit inactivated influenza vaccine. Study-wide points: Authors suggested each seasonal influenza vaccination recruits few new T cells.

In germline, CDR1 is SGHRS, CDR2 YFSETQ. V gave up 0 bases and J gave up 2 bases, with 8 bases separating them. CDR3 size: 14 residues. TCRdb itself ran the RT-PCR reads through MiXCR, one entry per CDR3 protein. The table records a few hundred thousand distinct CDR3 sequences, 9% to 15% of them present only once. About this clonotype: The antigen is undetermined.

The chain uses TRBV5-1 and TRBJ2-5; D call uncertain. The specimen comprised non-naive T cells sorted from PBMCs, sampled less than 15 days before vaccination. This clonotype was obtained from a man in his fifties who received an inactivated influenza vaccine. The CDR3 region has the DNA TGCGCCAGCAGCTTGGAACACCTACAAGAGACCCAGTACTTC. Protein: CASSLEHLQETQYF.